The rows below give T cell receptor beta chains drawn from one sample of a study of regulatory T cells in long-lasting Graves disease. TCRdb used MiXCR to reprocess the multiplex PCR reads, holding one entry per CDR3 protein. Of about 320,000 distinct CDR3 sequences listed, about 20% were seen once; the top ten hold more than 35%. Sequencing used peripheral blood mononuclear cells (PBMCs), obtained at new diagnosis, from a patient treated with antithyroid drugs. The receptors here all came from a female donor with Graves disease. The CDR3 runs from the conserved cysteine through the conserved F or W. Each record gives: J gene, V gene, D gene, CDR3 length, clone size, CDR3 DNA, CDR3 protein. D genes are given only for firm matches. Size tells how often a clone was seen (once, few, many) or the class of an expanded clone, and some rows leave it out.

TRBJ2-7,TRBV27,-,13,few,TGTGCCAGCAGTTCCAGGCCCCCCTACGAGCAGTACTTC,CASSSRPPYEQYF
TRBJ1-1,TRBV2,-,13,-,TGTGCCAGCAACCCTGGACCAAACACTGAAGCTTTCTTT,CASNPGPNTEAFF
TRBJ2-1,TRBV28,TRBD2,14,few,TGTGCCAGCAGTTTAGGAGCGGGAGAGGTTGAGCAGTTCTTC,CASSLGAGEVEQFF
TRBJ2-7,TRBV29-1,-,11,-,TGCAGCGTTGCCCTGTCCTACGAGCAGTACTTC,CSVALSYEQYF
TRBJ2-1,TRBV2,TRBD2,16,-,TGTGCCAGCAGTGAAACTAGCGGGAGACTTACCAATGAGCAGTTCTTC,CASSETSGRLTNEQFF
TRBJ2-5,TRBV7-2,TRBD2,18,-,TGTGCCAGCAGCTCAACTACTATACCGGGACTAGCGGGAGAGACCCAGTACTTC,CASSSTTIPGLAGETQYF
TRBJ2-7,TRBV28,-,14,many,TGTGCCAGCAGTTTGTGGGGAGATGCCTACGAGCAGTACTTC,CASSLWGDAYEQYF
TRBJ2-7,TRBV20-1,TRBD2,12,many,TGCAGTGTAGCGGGAACCTCCTACGAGCAGTACTTC,CSVAGTSYEQYF
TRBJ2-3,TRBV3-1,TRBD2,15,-,TGTGCCAGCAGACTAGCGGGAATCGATCCAGATACGCAGTATTTT,CASRLAGIDPDTQYF
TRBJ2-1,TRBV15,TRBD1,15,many,TGTGCCACCAGCATCGAACTGGGGGACAGCAATGAGCAGTTCTTC,CATSIELGDSNEQFF
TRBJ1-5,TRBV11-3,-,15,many,TGTGCCAGCAGCTTGGGACCTGGCCCAAATCAGCCCCAGCATTTT,CASSLGPGPNQPQHF
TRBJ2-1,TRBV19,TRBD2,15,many,TGTGCCAGTAGTATAAGGGGTAGCGGGTTCAATGAGCAGTTCTTC,CASSIRGSGFNEQFF
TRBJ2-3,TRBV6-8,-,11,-,TGCGCCACCAGTATGGGGGATACGCAGTATTTT,CATSMGDTQYF
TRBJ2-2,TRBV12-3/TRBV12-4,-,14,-,TGTGCCAGCTTGGGCATCTTGACGGGGGGGGAGCTGTTTTTT,CASLGILTGGELFF
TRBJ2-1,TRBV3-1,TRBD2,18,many,TGTGCCAGCAGCATCCAAGGGTCCGGCGGGAGGGAAGATAATGAGCAGTTCTTC,CASSIQGSGGREDNEQFF
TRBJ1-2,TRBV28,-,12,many,TGTGCCACCTTAGACAGGACCTATGGCTACACCTTC,CATLDRTYGYTF
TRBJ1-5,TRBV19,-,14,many,TGTGCCAGTAGGGACGGTAGTAGCAATCAGCCCCAGCATTTT,CASRDGSSNQPQHF
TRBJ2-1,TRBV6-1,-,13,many,TGTGCCAGCAATCCATTTCCCCCAGGTGAGCAGTTCTTC,CASNPFPPGEQFF
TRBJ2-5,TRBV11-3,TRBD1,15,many,TGTGCCAGCAGCTTAGGCCAGGGGGCGGGGGAGACCCAGTACTTC,CASSLGQGAGETQYF
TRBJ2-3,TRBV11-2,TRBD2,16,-,TGTGCCAGCAGCTTCCTCACTAGCGGGAGTGGAGATACGCAGTATTTT,CASSFLTSGSGDTQYF
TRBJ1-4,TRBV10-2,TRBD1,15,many,TGCGCCAGCAGTGAGGCCGGGACAGGGGATAGGAAACTGTTTTTT,CASSEAGTGDRKLFF
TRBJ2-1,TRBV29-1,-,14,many,TGCAGCGTTGAAGAATGGCAGGGAGGCAATGAGCAGTTCTTC,CSVEEWQGGNEQFF
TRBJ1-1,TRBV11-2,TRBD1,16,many,TGTGCCAGCAGCCCCGGGACAGGGGCATGGAACACTGAAGCTTTCTTT,CASSPGTGAWNTEAFF
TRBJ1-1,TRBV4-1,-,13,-,TGCGCCAGCAGCCAAGCTGGGAACACTGAAGCTTTCTTT,CASSQAGNTEAFF
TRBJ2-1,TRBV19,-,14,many,TGTGCCAGTAGTATAACAGGTTGGGACAATGAGCAGTTCTTC,CASSITGWDNEQFF
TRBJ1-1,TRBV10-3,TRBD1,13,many,TGTGCCATCAGGGGACAGGGCGGCACTGAAGCTTTCTTT,CAIRGQGGTEAFF
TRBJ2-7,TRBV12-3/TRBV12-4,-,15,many,TGTGCCAGCAGCCCCGGGGGACAGAGCTCCTACGAGCAGTACTTC,CASSPGGQSSYEQYF
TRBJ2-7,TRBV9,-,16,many,TGTGCCAGCAGCTCGCAACTAGGGACGCTTTGGCACGAGCAGTACTTC,CASSSQLGTLWHEQYF
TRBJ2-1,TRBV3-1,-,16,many,TGTGCCAGCGGACTCGATGGGACGCCCTCCTACAATGAGCAGTTCTTC,CASGLDGTPSYNEQFF
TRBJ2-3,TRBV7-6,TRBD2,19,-,TGTGCCAGCAGCTCACCCGGGACTAGCGGGAGGGCCGGGGTAGATACGCAGTATTTT,CASSSPGTSGRAGVDTQYF
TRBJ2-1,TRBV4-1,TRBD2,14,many,TGCGCCAGCAGCCGAGAGGGACTAGTCAATGAGCAGTTCTTC,CASSREGLVNEQFF
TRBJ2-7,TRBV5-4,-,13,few,TGTGCCAGCAGCTTGGACAGTACCTACGAGCAGTACTTC,CASSLDSTYEQYF